Listed below are T cell receptor beta chains from one sample, sequenced in a study of blood T cell repertoires in COVID-19. Sequencing was performed with immunoSEQ multiplex PCR; in TCRdb, only in-frame clones are kept and a portion is missing. The table lists around 25,000 clones, roughly 72% of them singletons. The sample was peripheral blood. The receptors were sampled from a woman older than 75 with acute or convalescent COVID-19. Both conserved end residues are part of each CDR3. The D gene is left open where the match is weak. Not all rows give a size; the values are once, few, many and, for expanded clones, a class.

v_call: TRBV5-1; clone_size: many; d_call: -; j_call: TRBJ1-3; cdr3_aa: CASSLKPGDSGNTIYF; cdr3_nt: TGCGCCAGCAGCTTGAAACCCGGTGACTCTGGAAACACCATATATTTT
v_call: TRBV7-2; clone_size: -; d_call: -; j_call: TRBJ2-4; cdr3_aa: CASSLGGQGGTKNIQYF; cdr3_nt: TGTGCCAGCAGCTTAGGAGGGCAGGGGGGAACCAAAAACATTCAGTACTTC
v_call: TRBV6-5; clone_size: -; d_call: -; j_call: TRBJ1-1; cdr3_aa: CASSSGQTNTEAFF; cdr3_nt: TGTGCCAGCAGTTCCGGACAGACTAACACTGAAGCTTTCTTT
v_call: TRBV6-4; clone_size: -; d_call: TRBD1; j_call: TRBJ2-3; cdr3_aa: CASSQGDRTDTQYF; cdr3_nt: TGTGCCAGCAGTCAGGGGGATCGAACAGATACGCAGTATTTT
v_call: TRBV2; clone_size: -; d_call: -; j_call: TRBJ2-5; cdr3_aa: CASSERGYQETQYF; cdr3_nt: TGTGCCAGCAGTGAACGGGGGTACCAAGAGACCCAGTACTTC
v_call: TRBV19; clone_size: once; d_call: -; j_call: TRBJ1-1; cdr3_aa: CASRREITQEAFF; cdr3_nt: TGTGCCAGTAGAAGGGAGATAACTCAAGAAGCTTTCTTT
v_call: TRBV11-3; clone_size: -; d_call: TRBD1; j_call: TRBJ2-2; cdr3_aa: CASSFVGTGLIGELFF; cdr3_nt: TGTGCCAGCAGCTTTGTCGGGACAGGGCTCATCGGGGAGCTGTTTTTT
v_call: TRBV5-1; clone_size: -; d_call: TRBD1; j_call: TRBJ2-7; cdr3_aa: CASSYPGTGASYEQYF; cdr3_nt: TGCGCCAGCAGCTACCCCGGGACAGGGGCCTCCTACGAGCAGTACTTC
v_call: TRBV19; clone_size: -; d_call: TRBD2; j_call: TRBJ2-3; cdr3_aa: CASSIVGGRGDTQYF; cdr3_nt: TGTGCCAGTAGTATTGTAGGCGGGAGGGGAGATACGCAGTATTTT
v_call: TRBV3-1/TRBV3-2; clone_size: many; d_call: TRBD1; j_call: TRBJ2-7; cdr3_aa: CASTPRDRPYEQYF; cdr3_nt: TGTGCCAGCACCCCCCGGGACAGACCCTACGAGCAGTACTTC
v_call: TRBV2; clone_size: -; d_call: -; j_call: TRBJ2-6; cdr3_aa: CASSDRSGANVLTF; cdr3_nt: TGTGCCAGCAGCGACAGATCTGGGGCCAACGTCCTGACTTTC
v_call: TRBV15; clone_size: -; d_call: TRBD1; j_call: TRBJ1-1; cdr3_aa: CATSRPGTGVNTEAFF; cdr3_nt: TGTGCCACCAGCAGACCCGGGACAGGGGTCAACACTGAAGCTTTCTTT
v_call: TRBV6-5; clone_size: -; d_call: TRBD1; j_call: TRBJ2-1; cdr3_aa: CATYSTGGTYNEQFF; cdr3_nt: TGTGCCACCTACTCGACAGGGGGCACCTACAATGAGCAGTTCTTC
v_call: TRBV24-1; clone_size: -; d_call: -; j_call: TRBJ1-2; cdr3_aa: CATSDSYYGYTF; cdr3_nt: TGTGCCACCAGTGATTCTTACTATGGCTACACCTTC
v_call: TRBV11-2; clone_size: many; d_call: -; j_call: TRBJ2-7; cdr3_aa: CASSPDLGAYEQYF; cdr3_nt: TGTGCCAGCAGCCCCGACTTAGGCGCCTACGAGCAGTACTTC
v_call: TRBV7-2; clone_size: -; d_call: TRBD2; j_call: TRBJ2-3; cdr3_aa: CASSFQAGSPTDTQYF; cdr3_nt: TGTGCCAGCAGCTTCCAAGCGGGATCCCCCACAGATACGCAGTATTTT
v_call: TRBV19; clone_size: many; d_call: TRBD2; j_call: TRBJ2-1; cdr3_aa: CASLAGVGNEQFF; cdr3_nt: TGTGCCAGCCTAGCGGGGGTGGGCAATGAGCAGTTCTTC
v_call: TRBV3-1/TRBV3-2; clone_size: -; d_call: -; j_call: TRBJ2-5; cdr3_aa: CASSIRNLSFSETQYF; cdr3_nt: TGTGCCAGCAGCATCCGTAATCTTTCTTTCTCTGAGACCCAGTACTTC
v_call: TRBV27; clone_size: -; d_call: TRBD1; j_call: TRBJ1-1; cdr3_aa: CASRSYRQGVTEAFF; cdr3_nt: TGTGCCAGCAGGTCCTACCGACAGGGGGTGACTGAAGCTTTCTTT
v_call: TRBV6-6; clone_size: -; d_call: -; j_call: TRBJ2-7; cdr3_aa: CASHQGQDYEQYF; cdr3_nt: TGTGCCAGCCACCAGGGGCAGGACTACGAGCAGTACTTC
v_call: TRBV7-2; clone_size: few; d_call: TRBD2; j_call: TRBJ2-7; cdr3_aa: CASSFGPWEGYEQYF; cdr3_nt: TGTGCCAGCAGCTTTGGCCCGTGGGAGGGCTACGAGCAGTACTTC
v_call: TRBV28; clone_size: -; d_call: -; j_call: TRBJ2-1; cdr3_aa: CASSWASQSYNEQFF; cdr3_nt: TGTGCCAGCAGTTGGGCCTCCCAGTCCTACAATGAGCAGTTCTTC
v_call: TRBV4-1; clone_size: -; d_call: -; j_call: TRBJ1-6; cdr3_aa: CASSQEGWESPLHF; cdr3_nt: TGCGCCAGCAGCCAAGAAGGGTGGGAGTCACCCCTCCACTTT
v_call: TRBV18; clone_size: few; d_call: -; j_call: TRBJ1-5; cdr3_aa: CASSPYNQPQHF; cdr3_nt: TGTGCCAGCTCACCATACAATCAGCCCCAGCATTTT
v_call: TRBV5-8; clone_size: -; d_call: TRBD1; j_call: TRBJ1-4; cdr3_aa: CASRSKKQGISEKLFF; cdr3_nt: TGTGCCAGCAGATCAAAAAAACAGGGGATAAGTGAAAAACTGTTTTTT
v_call: TRBV19; clone_size: -; d_call: -; j_call: TRBJ2-2; cdr3_aa: CASSRAGDTGELFF; cdr3_nt: TGTGCCAGTAGTAGGGCAGGGGACACCGGGGAGCTGTTTTTT
v_call: TRBV5-1; clone_size: -; d_call: -; j_call: TRBJ1-6; cdr3_aa: CASRVGFGDSPLHF; cdr3_nt: TGCGCCAGCAGAGTAGGTTTCGGGGATTCACCCCTCCACTTT
v_call: TRBV19; clone_size: -; d_call: TRBD1; j_call: TRBJ2-1; cdr3_aa: CASSQQGALSGEQFF; cdr3_nt: TGTGCCAGTAGTCAGCAGGGGGCCCTCTCGGGTGAGCAGTTCTTC
v_call: TRBV6-1; clone_size: -; d_call: -; j_call: TRBJ2-1; cdr3_aa: CAARSHGLYNEQFF; cdr3_nt: TGTGCCGCCCGAAGCCACGGACTCTACAATGAGCAGTTCTTC
v_call: TRBV7-7; clone_size: -; d_call: TRBD2; j_call: TRBJ2-1; cdr3_aa: CASSRSDRGDEQFF; cdr3_nt: TGTGCTAGCAGCCGATCCGACCGGGGGGATGAGCAGTTCTTC
v_call: TRBV2; clone_size: -; d_call: -; j_call: TRBJ1-2; cdr3_aa: CASSEGGGDRYGYTF; cdr3_nt: TGTGCCAGCAGTGAAGGGGGCGGGGACCGGTATGGCTACACCTTC
v_call: TRBV4-1; clone_size: -; d_call: -; j_call: TRBJ2-3; cdr3_aa: CASSQDFGGQRLYPTDTQYF; cdr3_nt: TGCGCCAGCAGCCAAGACTTCGGGGGTCAGCGTTTATATCCCACAGATACGCAGTATTTT
v_call: TRBV14; clone_size: -; d_call: TRBD1; j_call: TRBJ2-7; cdr3_aa: CASSQDQTGESEQYF; cdr3_nt: TGTGCCAGCAGCCAAGATCAGACAGGGGAATCTGAGCAGTACTTC
v_call: TRBV18; clone_size: -; d_call: -; j_call: TRBJ2-3; cdr3_aa: CASSPRQTDTQYF; cdr3_nt: TGTGCCAGCTCACCACGGCAAACCGATACGCAGTATTTT
v_call: TRBV4-3; clone_size: -; d_call: TRBD2; j_call: TRBJ2-7; cdr3_aa: CASPPGGNTAYEQYF; cdr3_nt: TGCGCCAGCCCCCCGGGGGGGAATACTGCCTACGAGCAGTACTTC
v_call: TRBV6-2/TRBV6-3; clone_size: -; d_call: TRBD1; j_call: TRBJ1-5; cdr3_aa: CASSYGGQGSQPQHF; cdr3_nt: TGTGCCAGCAGTTACGGGGGACAGGGTAGTCAGCCCCAGCATTTT
v_call: TRBV7-2; clone_size: few; d_call: TRBD2; j_call: TRBJ2-5; cdr3_aa: CASSSMGGNQETQYF; cdr3_nt: TGTGCCAGCAGCTCGATGGGGGGGAACCAAGAGACCCAGTACTTC